This T cell receptor beta chain was sequenced for a study of T cell responses to AZD1222 COVID-19 vaccine. General observations from the study: The sample set comprised mostly white British donors with more females, and clonal diversity was possibly underestimated. A rise in Spike-specific TCR breadth and depth followed two AZD1222 doses.

This CDR3 has 14 residues. Germline CDR1 is MRHNA and CDR2 is SNTAGT. Trimming stripped 7 bases from V and 4 bases from J, with 13 bases between. Comment on this clone: Its antigen is still unknown.

Libraries were prepared by immunoSEQ multiplex PCR; TCRdb keeps only in-frame clonotypes and omits some of them. The repertoire holds approximately 200,000 clones, with approximately 94% as singletons. V usage is TRBV6-4 and J usage is TRBJ2-2; D gene unclear. This TCR was recovered from an adult in good health. Sequenced here: peripheral blood, sampled on day 0 of AZD1222 vaccination. CDR3 sequence: CASTRSPGTGELFF. CDR3 in DNA: TGTGCCAGCACCCGAAGTCCGGGCACCGGGGAGCTGTTTTTT.